The 6 T cell receptor beta chains reported below all come from one sample, sequenced in a study of T cell changes during pregnancy in multiple sclerosis. Using immunoSEQ multiplex PCR, the repertoire was profiled, and TCRdb retains in-frame clones only, with some absent. The table lists roughly 100,000 clones, 91% of them singletons, with 1.6% in the top ten. The sequenced sample was peripheral blood, obtained before pregnancy. The receptors here all came from a female donor with multiple sclerosis, enrolled in a pregnancy study.

This chain uses TRBV5-8 with TRBJ2-3; TRBD2 might be the D (5 bases). Germline V lookup: CDR1 SGHTS, CDR2 YDEGEE. CDR3 size: 14 residues. Trimming took 4 bases from V and 1 from J, leaving 10 bases between them. CDR3 sequence (DNA): TGTGCCAGCAGCGCTAGGCGGGGCACAGATACGCAGTATTTT. Residues: CASSARRGTDTQYF. The variable domain in full, with the rest retrieved from reference TRBV5-8 and TRBJ2-3, is EAGVTQSPTHLIKTRGQQATLRCSPISGHTSVYWYQQALGLGLQFLLWYDEGEERNRGNFPPRFSGRQFPNYSSELNVNALELEDSALYLCASSARRGTDTQYFGPGTRLTVL.

This clone showed up just once. This chain uses TRBV18 with TRBJ2-1; TRBD2 agrees at 9 bases. Per germline, CDR1 KGHSH and CDR2 LQKENI. This CDR3 has 14 residues. J lost 10 bases, V lost 6 bases, and 10 bases had no gene match. The CDR3 DNA reads as TGTGCCAGCTCGCGGGGGGGGAGCCCGTACGAGCAGTTCTTC. Translated: CASSRGGSPYEQFF.

The V and J genes are TRBV4-3 and TRBJ1-1; TRBD1 matches at 7 bases. CDR3 length equals 17 residues. The germline V gene encodes CDR1 LGHNA and CDR2 YSLEER. V gave up 0 bases and J gave up 7 bases; unmatched junction bases: 14. The CDR3 DNA reads TGCGCCAGCAGCCAAGAACCAGGGGGTTATGAAAAATTTGAAGCTTTCTTT. Encoded protein: CASSQEPGGYEKFEAFF.

The chain has TRBV11-3 and TRBJ1-2; 9 bases fit TRBD1. After removal of 1 base from V and 2 bases from J, the junction contained 8 bases not matched to a gene. The germline V gene has CDR1 SGHNT and CDR2 YENEEA. This CDR3 spans 17 amino acids. For the CDR3, the DNA is TGTGCCAGCAGCTTAGTTACTATGGGACAGGGAAACTATGGCTACACCTTC. This codes for CASSLVTMGQGNYGYTF.

The rearrangement joins TRBV7-2 to TRBJ2-7; 9 nucleotides match TRBD1. V shed 3 bases and J 2 bases; nucleotides not matched to a gene: 17. This CDR3 has 19 residues. Germline values: CDR1 SGHTA, CDR2 FQGNSA. The DNA for the CDR3 is TGTGCCAGCAGCTTGCCTTCACAGGGGGCCCGAACCAATCCCTACGAGCAGTACTTC. Translating it yields CASSLPSQGARTNPYEQYF.

V is TRBV6-1 and J is TRBJ1-2; perhaps TRBD1 as D (6 bases). This CDR3 is built from 14 residues. Looked up from germline, CDR1 is MNHNS and CDR2 is SASEGT. V lost 6 bases, J lost 2 bases, and 13 bases lay in between. The DNA for the CDR3 is TGTGCCAGCAGCAGGACAGACTTAAACTATGGCTACACCTTC. This translates into CASSRTDLNYGYTF.